This TCR beta chain was sequenced for a study of PD-1 blockade in classical Hodgkin lymphoma. About the research overall: Intravenous delivery of nivolumab at 3 mg/kg to patients occurred every 2 weeks.

V was clipped by 1 base and J by 3 bases, with 15 bases between them. CDR3 length: 16 amino acids. Germline V gives CDR1 SGHAT, CDR2 FQNNGV. Following autologous stem cell transplantation, relapse occurred in every patient, and exposure to brentuximab vedotin varied. Best responses included complete response and partial response; otherwise, the best response was progressive disease. A remark on this clone: Its matching antigen is unknown.

The table came from immunoSEQ multiplex PCR; TCRdb's copy has only in-frame clones and leaves some out. The repertoire consists of some 60,000 clones, with 90% occurring once and the leading ten covering more than 7.5%. Overall study results and limits: CD4+ TCR diversity rose significantly by C4D1, and CD8+ TCR diversity did not. The origin of the repertoire differences remains undefined, with disease activity or prior therapy as possible causes.

This TCR was sampled from a human donor with classical Hodgkin lymphoma. V usage is TRBV11-2 and J usage is TRBJ1-1, with D maybe TRBD1 (6 bases). The input for sequencing was peripheral blood mononuclear cells (PBMCs), taken at baseline. DNA for the CDR3: TGTGCCAGCAGCTTAGGACAGGACCGGGGGGACACTGAAGCTTTCTTT. As protein: CASSLGQDRGDTEAFF.